This record covers a single T cell receptor beta chain. Its specificity is unknown. This specimen belongs to a study of graft-versus-host responses after intestinal transplantation. Study as a whole: Tacrolimus plus steroids were given to all recipients for two to three years, preceded by anti-thymocyte globulin induction. General observations from the study: The study associated peak circulating GvH clone levels with early post-transplant HvG declines.

Generated by immunoSEQ multiplex PCR, the TCRdb table keeps only in-frame clones and is missing some. The sample has under 80,000 clones; around 92% are singletons. V was pared by 5 bases and J by 6 bases, with 8 bases of the junction left unmatched. Germline CDR1 is SEHNR and CDR2 is FQNEAQ (reference sequence). The CDR3 spans 15 residues. The sample here was PBMCs, taken 98 days after intestinal transplantation. This receptor was taken from a human patient who received an intestinal transplant, so some T cells may come from the graft donor. The chain couples TRBV7-9 to TRBJ2-1; 9 bases match TRBD1. As DNA, the CDR3 is TGTGCCAGCAGCCACGGGACAGGGTTCACCAATGAGCAGTTCTTC. Protein product: CASSHGTGFTNEQFF.